This T cell receptor beta chain was captured by sequencing in a study of cytomegalovirus exposure and HLA in healthy donors. Study findings and constraints: Upon later analysis, TCR association rates were observed to vary by HLA locus, being highest for DRB1 and lowest for HLA-C.

As to this clone: What it recognizes is unknown.

The PCR contained 60 Vbeta and 13 Jbeta primers. TCRdb keeps only in-frame clones here, not all; method: immunoSEQ multiplex PCR. The sample carries around 130,000 clones, roughly four fifths recorded once. Between the trimmed V and J ends, which lost 0 bases and 1 base, there was a span of 9 bases. The CDR3 is 15 amino acids. The germline CDR1 and CDR2 sequences are LGHNA and YNFKEQ. The chain couples TRBV4-2 to TRBJ2-5, with D maybe TRBD2 (5 bases). Source material: PBMCs. The clonotype comes from a boy younger than 10 in good health and CMV-seronegative. CDR3 coding DNA: TGTGCCAGCAGCCAAGATGGGAGCGGCCAAGAGACCCAGTACTTC. Protein sequence: CASSQDGSGQETQYF.